One sample yielded the 10 T cell receptor beta chains listed below, sequenced in a study of cytomegalovirus exposure and HLA in healthy donors. Profiling relied on immunoSEQ multiplex PCR, and the TCRdb table lists in-frame clones only, not all of them. The sample contains 150,000 to 200,000 clones, 85% of which appear only once. Sequencing was performed on PBMCs. Receptor source: a man younger than 35 in good health and CMV-seropositive.

The chain joins TRBV9 to TRBJ2-3, with TRBD2 matching over 12 bases. The junction had 8 bases not matched to a gene; V was cut back by 0 bases and J by 6 bases. Germline V lookup: CDR1 SGDLS, CDR2 YYNGEE. This CDR3 is 17 amino acids long. CDR3 bases: TGTGCCAGCAGCGTAGGACTAGCGGGAGCGGGAGGGGATACGCAGTATTTT. Translating it yields CASSVGLAGAGGDTQYF.

The chain joins TRBV7-2 to TRBJ1-6; D ambiguous. V shed 5 bases and J shed 2 bases, with 16 bases lying between them. The CDR3 runs 17 residues. The germline gives CDR1 SGHTA, CDR2 FQGNSA. The DNA of the CDR3 is TGTGCCAGCAGCCAAATGGCAGTCTCGACCTATAATTCACCCCTCCACTTT. It encodes CASSQMAVSTYNSPLHF.

The rearrangement links TRBV28 to TRBJ1-2, with 10 bases lining up with TRBD1. V lost 2 bases and J lost 3; bases outside the gene matches: 3. This CDR3 is 15 amino acids long. Germline V lookup: CDR1 MDHEN, CDR2 SYDVKM. Written as DNA, the CDR3 is TGTGCCAGCAGTTTACTGGGGACAGGGGACTATGGCTACACCTTC. As protein: CASSLLGTGDYGYTF.

The chain combines TRBV30 with TRBJ2-1, with 13 bases matching TRBD2. The V segment lost 1 base and the J segment 10 bases; nucleotides outside the gene matches: 4. Germline values: CDR1 GTSNPN, CDR2 SVGIG (reference sequence). This CDR3 comprises 14 residues. CDR3 in amino acids: CAWSAGLAGDEQFF. The CDR3 DNA sequence: TGTGCCTGGAGTGCCGGACTAGCGGGAGACGAGCAGTTCTTC. The whole variable domain, remainder taken from reference TRBV30 and TRBJ2-1, is SQTIHQWPATLVQPVGSPLSLECTVEGTSNPNLYWYRQAAGRGLQLLFYSVGIGQISSEVPQNLSASRPQDRQFILSSKKLLLSDSGFYLCAWSAGLAGDEQFFGPGTRLTVL.

There are a few counts of this clone. In DNA form, the CDR3 reads TGTGCCAGCACCCCCCAGGGGTTAGGAGGAAACACCATATATTTT. Encoded protein: CASTPQGLGGNTIYF. The rearrangement links TRBV11-2 to TRBJ1-3, with a possible D match to TRBD1 (6 bases). V was pared by 7 bases and J by 4 bases, with 17 bases between. Germline V lookup: CDR1 SGHAT, CDR2 FQNNGV. The length of the CDR3 is 15 residues.

The chain links TRBV14 to TRBJ2-2; D is ambiguous. The CDR3 totals 14 residues. Trimming pared 2 bases from V and 5 bases from J, leaving 9 bases between. CDR1 and CDR2 from the germline V gene are SGHDN and FVKESK. CDR3 residues: CASSQFRETGELFF. In DNA, the CDR3 is TGTGCCAGCAGCCAATTTCGAGAGACCGGGGAGCTGTTTTTT.

This chain uses TRBV5-4 with TRBJ2-5; 10 bases align to TRBD2. Trimming at V came to 4 bases and at J to 2 bases, leaving 5 bases not matched to a gene. The CDR3 runs to 15 residues. The germline V gene encodes CDR1 SGHNT and CDR2 YYREEE (reference sequence). The chain's CDR3 is CASSLSGGLQETQYF. In DNA form, the CDR3 reads TGTGCCAGCAGCCTTAGCGGGGGGCTACAAGAGACCCAGTACTTC.

The chain is built from TRBV2 and TRBJ2-5; no firm D call. Germline assignment: CDR1 SNHLY and CDR2 FYNNEI. This CDR3 has 13 residues. Trimming removed 3 bases from V and 5 bases from J, with 10 bases in between. CDR3 in amino acids: CASSDPPRETQYF. The CDR3 DNA reads TGTGCCAGCAGTGATCCCCCGCGGGAGACCCAGTACTTC.

The genes are TRBV7-8 and TRBJ2-1; tentative D call: TRBD2 (6 bases). Trimming cost V 3 bases and J 7 bases, with 13 bases left between them. Looked up from germline, CDR1 is SGHVS and CDR2 is FQNEAQ. The CDR3 totals 14 residues. The chain's CDR3 is CASSFLLTSNEQFF. CDR3 DNA: TGTGCCAGCAGCTTTCTCCTGACTAGTAATGAGCAGTTCTTC.

This sequence joins TRBV28 and TRBJ2-5; a weak D match, TRBD1 (5 bases). V was clipped by 0 bases and J by 5 bases, with 10 bases between them. CDR1 MDHEN and CDR2 SYDVKM come from the germline V gene. There are 14 residues in the CDR3. The CDR3 DNA reads TGTGCCAGCAGTTTATGGACAGCTTGGGAGACCCAGTACTTC. Translated, it gives CASSLWTAWETQYF.